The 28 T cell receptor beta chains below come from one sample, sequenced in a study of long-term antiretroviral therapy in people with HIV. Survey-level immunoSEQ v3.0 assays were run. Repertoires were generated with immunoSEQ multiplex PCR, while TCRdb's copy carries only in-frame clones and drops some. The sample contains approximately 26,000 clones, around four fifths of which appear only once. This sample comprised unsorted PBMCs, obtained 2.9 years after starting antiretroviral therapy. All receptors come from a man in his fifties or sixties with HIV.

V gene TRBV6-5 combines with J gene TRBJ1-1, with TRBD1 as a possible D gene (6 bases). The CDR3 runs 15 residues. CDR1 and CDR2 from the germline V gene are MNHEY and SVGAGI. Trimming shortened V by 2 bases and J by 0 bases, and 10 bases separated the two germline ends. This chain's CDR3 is CASSYGQGLNTEAFF. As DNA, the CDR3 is TGTGCCAGCAGTTACGGTCAGGGGCTGAACACTGAAGCTTTCTTT.

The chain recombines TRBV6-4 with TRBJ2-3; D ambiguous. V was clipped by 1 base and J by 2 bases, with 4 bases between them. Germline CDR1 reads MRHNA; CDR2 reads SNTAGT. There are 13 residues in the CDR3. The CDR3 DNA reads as TGTGCCAGCAGTGACTTCCCCACAGATACGCAGTATTTT. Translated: CASSDFPTDTQYF.

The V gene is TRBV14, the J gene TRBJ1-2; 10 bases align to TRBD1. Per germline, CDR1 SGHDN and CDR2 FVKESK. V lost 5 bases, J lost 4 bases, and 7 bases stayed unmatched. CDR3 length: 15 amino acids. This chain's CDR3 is CASSATGTGVYGYTF. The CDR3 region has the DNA TGTGCCAGCAGCGCCACCGGGACAGGGGTCTATGGCTACACCTTC.

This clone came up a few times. The CDR3 reads CASSFPGQDYEQYF. In DNA form, the CDR3 reads TGTGCCAGCAGTTTCCCGGGACAGGATTACGAGCAGTACTTC. The chain couples TRBV28 to TRBJ2-7; 8 nucleotides align to TRBD1. The germline gives CDR1 MDHEN, CDR2 SYDVKM. The J segment lost 4 bases and the V segment lost 3 bases, leaving 5 bases of the junction unmatched. CDR3 length: 14 amino acids.

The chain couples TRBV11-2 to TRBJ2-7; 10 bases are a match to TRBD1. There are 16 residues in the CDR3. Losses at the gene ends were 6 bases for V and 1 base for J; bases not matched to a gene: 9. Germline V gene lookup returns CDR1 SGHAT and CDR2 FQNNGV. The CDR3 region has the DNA TGTGCCAGCAGTCGGACCGGGACAGGGGTTTCCTACGAGCAGTACTTC. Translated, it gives CASSRTGTGVSYEQYF.

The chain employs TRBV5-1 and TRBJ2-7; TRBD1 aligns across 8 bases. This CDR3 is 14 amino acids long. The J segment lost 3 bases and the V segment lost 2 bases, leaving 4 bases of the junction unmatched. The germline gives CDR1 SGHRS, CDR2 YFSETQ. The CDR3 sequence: CASSLGTGFYEQYF. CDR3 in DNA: TGCGCCAGCAGCTTAGGGACAGGCTTCTACGAGCAGTACTTC. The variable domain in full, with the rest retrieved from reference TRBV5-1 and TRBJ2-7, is KAGVTQTPRYLIKTRGQQVTLSCSPISGHRSVSWYQQTPGQGLQFLFEYFSETQRNKGNFPGRFSGRQFSNSRSEMNVSTLELGDSALYLCASSLGTGFYEQYFGPGTRLTVT.

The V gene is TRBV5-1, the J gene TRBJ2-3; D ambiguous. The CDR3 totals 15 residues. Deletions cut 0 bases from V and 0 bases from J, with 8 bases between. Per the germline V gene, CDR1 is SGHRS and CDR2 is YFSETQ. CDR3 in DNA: TGCGCCAGCAGCTTGGAGTCCCCTAGCACAGATACGCAGTATTTT. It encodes CASSLESPSTDTQYF.

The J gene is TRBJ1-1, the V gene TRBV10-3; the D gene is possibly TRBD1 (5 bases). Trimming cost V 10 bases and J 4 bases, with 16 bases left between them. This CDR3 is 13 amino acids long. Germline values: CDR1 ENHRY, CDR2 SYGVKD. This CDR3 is CATSGTVGTEAFF. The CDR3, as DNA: TGTGCCACTTCGGGGACGGTGGGCACTGAAGCTTTCTTT.

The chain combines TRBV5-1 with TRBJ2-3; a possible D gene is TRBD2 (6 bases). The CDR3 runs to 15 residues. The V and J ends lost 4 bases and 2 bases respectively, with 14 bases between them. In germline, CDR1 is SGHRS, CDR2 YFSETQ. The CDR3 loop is CASSPLRGSTDTQYF. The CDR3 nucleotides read TGCGCCAGCAGCCCACTACGGGGGTCCACAGATACGCAGTATTTT.

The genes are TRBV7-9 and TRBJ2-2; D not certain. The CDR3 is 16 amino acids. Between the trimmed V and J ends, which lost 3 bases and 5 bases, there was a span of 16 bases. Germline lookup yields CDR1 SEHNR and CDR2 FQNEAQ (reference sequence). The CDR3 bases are TGTGCCAGCAGCTTTCCTTCACCCGGCCGAACCGGGGAGCTGTTTTTT. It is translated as CASSFPSPGRTGELFF.

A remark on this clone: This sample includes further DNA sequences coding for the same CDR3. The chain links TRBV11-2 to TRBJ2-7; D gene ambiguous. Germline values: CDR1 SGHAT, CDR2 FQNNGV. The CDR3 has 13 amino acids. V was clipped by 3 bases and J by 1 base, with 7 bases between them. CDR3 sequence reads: CASSLQTSYEQYF. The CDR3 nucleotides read TGTGCCAGCAGCTTGCAAACATCCTACGAGCAGTACTTC.

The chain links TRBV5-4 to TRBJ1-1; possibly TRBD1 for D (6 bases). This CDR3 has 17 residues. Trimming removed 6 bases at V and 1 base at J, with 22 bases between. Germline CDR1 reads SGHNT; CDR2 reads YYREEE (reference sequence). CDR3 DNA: TGTGCCAGCACCCCAAGGGACAAGGTCCCCTGGAACACTGAAGCTTTCTTT. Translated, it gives CASTPRDKVPWNTEAFF.

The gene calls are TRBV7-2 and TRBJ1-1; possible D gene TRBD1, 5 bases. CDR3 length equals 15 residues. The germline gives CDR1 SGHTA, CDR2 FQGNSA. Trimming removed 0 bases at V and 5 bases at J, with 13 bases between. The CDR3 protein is CASSLAPGLGTEAFF. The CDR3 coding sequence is TGTGCCAGCAGCTTAGCGCCAGGGCTAGGTACTGAAGCTTTCTTT.

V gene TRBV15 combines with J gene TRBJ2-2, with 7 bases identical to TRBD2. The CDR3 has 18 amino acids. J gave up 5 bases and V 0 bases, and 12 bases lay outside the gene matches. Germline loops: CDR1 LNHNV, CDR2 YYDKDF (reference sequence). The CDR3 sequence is CATSRDRSGGWGTGELFF. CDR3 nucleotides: TGTGCCACCAGCAGAGATCGGTCGGGGGGATGGGGAACCGGGGAGCTGTTTTTT.

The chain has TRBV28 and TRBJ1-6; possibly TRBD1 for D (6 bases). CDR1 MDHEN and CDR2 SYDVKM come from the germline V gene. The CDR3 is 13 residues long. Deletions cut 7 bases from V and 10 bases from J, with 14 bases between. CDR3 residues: CASTRGVESPLHF. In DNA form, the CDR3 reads TGTGCCAGCACTAGGGGGGTTGAATCACCCCTCCACTTT.

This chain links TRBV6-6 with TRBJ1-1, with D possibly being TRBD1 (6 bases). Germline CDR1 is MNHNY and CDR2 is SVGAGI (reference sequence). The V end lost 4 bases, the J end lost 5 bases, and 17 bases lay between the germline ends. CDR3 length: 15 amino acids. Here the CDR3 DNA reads TGTGCCAGCAGTTCCCAGGGGACTAGTGGAACTGAAGCTTTCTTT. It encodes CASSSQGTSGTEAFF.

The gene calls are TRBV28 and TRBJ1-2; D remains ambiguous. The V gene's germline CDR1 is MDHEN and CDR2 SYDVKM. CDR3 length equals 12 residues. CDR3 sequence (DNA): TGTGCAGCGGCCCTACACGGCGAGGGCTACACCTTC. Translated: CAAALHGEGYTF.

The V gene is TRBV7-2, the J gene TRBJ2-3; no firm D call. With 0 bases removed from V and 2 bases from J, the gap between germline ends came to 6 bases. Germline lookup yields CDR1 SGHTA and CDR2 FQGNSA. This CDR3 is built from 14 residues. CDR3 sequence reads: CASSLAGLTDTQYF. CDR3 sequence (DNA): TGTGCCAGCAGCTTAGCCGGTCTCACAGATACGCAGTATTTT.

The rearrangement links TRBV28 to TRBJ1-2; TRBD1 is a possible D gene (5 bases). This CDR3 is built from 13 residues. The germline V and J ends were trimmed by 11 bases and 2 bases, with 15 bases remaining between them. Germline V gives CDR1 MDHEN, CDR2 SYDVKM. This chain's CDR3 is CAVRQSPNYGYTF. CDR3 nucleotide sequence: TGTGCCGTTAGACAGTCACCGAACTATGGCTACACCTTC.

CDR3 residues: CASSVGGGGEKLFF. In DNA form, the CDR3 reads TGTGCCAGCAGCGTAGGAGGGGGCGGTGAAAAACTGTTTTTT. This chain connects TRBV9 to TRBJ1-4; the match to TRBD1 covers 7 bases. Germline CDR1 SGDLS, CDR2 YYNGEE. The CDR3 consists of 14 residues. J gave up 7 bases and V 0 bases, and 3 bases lay outside the gene matches. The whole variable domain, remainder taken from reference TRBV9 and TRBJ1-4, is DSGVTQTPKHLITATGQRVTLRCSPRSGDLSVYWYQQSLDQGLQFLIQYYNGEERAKGNILERFSAQQFPDLHSELNLSSLELGDSALYFCASSVGGGGEKLFFGSGTQLSVL.

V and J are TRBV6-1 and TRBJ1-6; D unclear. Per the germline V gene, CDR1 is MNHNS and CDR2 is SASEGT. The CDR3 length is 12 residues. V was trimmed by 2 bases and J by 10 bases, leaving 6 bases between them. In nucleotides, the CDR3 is TGTGCCAGCAGTGAAAGAGGGTCACCCCTCCACTTT. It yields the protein CASSERGSPLHF.

The CDR3 reads CASNLGQGHTGELFF. CDR3 nucleotide sequence: TGTGCCAGCAATCTGGGTCAGGGCCACACCGGGGAGCTGTTTTTT. The chain links TRBV7-2 to TRBJ2-2; D may be TRBD1 (5 bases). V lost 7 bases to trimming and J lost 3 bases, with 15 bases between them. The CDR3 is 15 residues long. CDR1 is SGHTA, CDR2 FQGNSA, per germline.

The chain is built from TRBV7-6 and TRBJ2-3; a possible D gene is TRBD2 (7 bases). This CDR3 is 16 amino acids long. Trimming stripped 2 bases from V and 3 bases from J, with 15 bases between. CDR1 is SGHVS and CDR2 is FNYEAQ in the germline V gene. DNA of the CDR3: TGTGCCAGCAGCTTATATGGGGGGGCGGCGACAGATACGCAGTATTTT. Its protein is CASSLYGGAATDTQYF.

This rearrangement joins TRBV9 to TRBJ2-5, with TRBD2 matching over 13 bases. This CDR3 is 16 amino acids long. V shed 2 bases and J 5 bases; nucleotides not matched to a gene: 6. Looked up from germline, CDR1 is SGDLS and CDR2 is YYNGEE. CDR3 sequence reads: CASSVTSGGAGETQYF. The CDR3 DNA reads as TGTGCCAGCAGCGTTACTAGCGGGGGGGCGGGGGAGACCCAGTACTTC.

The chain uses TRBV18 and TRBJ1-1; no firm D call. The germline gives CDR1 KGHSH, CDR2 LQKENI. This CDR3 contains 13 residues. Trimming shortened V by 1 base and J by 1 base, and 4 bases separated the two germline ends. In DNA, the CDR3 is TGTGCCAGCTCACCACAGGCGAACACTGAAGCTTTCTTT. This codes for CASSPQANTEAFF.

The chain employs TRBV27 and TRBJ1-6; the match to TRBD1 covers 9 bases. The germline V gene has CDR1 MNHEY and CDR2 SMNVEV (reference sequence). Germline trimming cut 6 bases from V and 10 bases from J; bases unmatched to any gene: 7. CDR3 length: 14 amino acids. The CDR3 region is CASSGTGIFSPLHF. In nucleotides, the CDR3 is TGTGCCAGCAGCGGGACAGGGATCTTCTCACCCCTCCACTTT.

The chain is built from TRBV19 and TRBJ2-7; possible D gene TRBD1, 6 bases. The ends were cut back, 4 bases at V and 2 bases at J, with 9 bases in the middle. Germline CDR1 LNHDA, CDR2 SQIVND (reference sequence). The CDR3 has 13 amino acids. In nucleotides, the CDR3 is TGTGCCAGTAGTAGGACAGAAACCTACGAGCAGTACTTC. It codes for CASSRTETYEQYF.

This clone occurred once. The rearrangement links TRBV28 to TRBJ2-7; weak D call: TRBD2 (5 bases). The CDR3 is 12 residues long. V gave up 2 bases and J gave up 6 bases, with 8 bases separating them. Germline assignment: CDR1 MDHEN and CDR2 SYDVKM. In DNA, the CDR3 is TGTGCCAGCAGTTTAAGGGAGCGCGAGCAGTACTTC. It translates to CASSLREREQYF.